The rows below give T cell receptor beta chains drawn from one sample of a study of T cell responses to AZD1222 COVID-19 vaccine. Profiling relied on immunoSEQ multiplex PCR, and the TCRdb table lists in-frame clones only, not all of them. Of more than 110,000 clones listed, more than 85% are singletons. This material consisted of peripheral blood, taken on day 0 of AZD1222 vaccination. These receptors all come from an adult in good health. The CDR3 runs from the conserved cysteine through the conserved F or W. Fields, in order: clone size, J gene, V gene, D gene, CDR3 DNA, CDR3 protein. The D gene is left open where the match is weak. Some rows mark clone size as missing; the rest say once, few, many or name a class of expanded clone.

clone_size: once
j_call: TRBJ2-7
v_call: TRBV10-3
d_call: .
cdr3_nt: TGTGCCACCCGGGGGCGGCTCTCCTACGAGCAGTACTTC
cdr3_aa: CATRGRLSYEQYF

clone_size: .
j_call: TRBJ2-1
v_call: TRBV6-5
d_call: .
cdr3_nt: TGTGCCAGCAGTTACAGGGGGTCCTACAATGAGCAGTTCTTC
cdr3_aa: CASSYRGSYNEQFF

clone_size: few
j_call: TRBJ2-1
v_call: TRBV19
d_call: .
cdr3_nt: TGTGCCACAGAAACAGGGATCAGCTCCTACAATGAGCAGTTCTTC
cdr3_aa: CATETGISSYNEQFF

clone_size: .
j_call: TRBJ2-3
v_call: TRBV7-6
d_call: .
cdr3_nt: TGTGCCAGCAGCACTAGTGACAGGTTCTCAGATACGCAGTATTTT
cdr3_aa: CASSTSDRFSDTQYF

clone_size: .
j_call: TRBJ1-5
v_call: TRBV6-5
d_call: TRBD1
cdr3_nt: TGTGCCAGCAGGGGACAGGGGGCTTTGGCTCAGCCCCAGCATTTT
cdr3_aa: CASRGQGALAQPQHF

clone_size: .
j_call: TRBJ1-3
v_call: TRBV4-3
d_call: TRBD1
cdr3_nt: TGCGCCAGCAGCCACCATCTCAGGGGGAGTGGAAACACCATATATTTT
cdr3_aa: CASSHHLRGSGNTIYF

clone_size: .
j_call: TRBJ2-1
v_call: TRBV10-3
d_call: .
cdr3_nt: TGTGCCATGGCTTCGGGGAGTGGGTCGGATGAGCAGTTCTTC
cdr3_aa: CAMASGSGSDEQFF

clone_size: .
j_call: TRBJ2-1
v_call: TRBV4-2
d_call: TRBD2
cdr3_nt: TGTGCCAGCAGCCAAAGGACTAGCGGGCTTTACAATGAGCAGTTCTTC
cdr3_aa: CASSQRTSGLYNEQFF

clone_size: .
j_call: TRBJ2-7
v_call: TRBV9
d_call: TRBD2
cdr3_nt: TGTGCCAGCAGCGAGGGACTAGCGGGCCCGCCCTCCTACGAGCAGTACTTC
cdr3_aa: CASSEGLAGPPSYEQYF

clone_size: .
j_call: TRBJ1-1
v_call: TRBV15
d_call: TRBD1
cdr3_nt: TGTGCCACCGGACAGGGATTAGAGGGAACTGAAGCTTTCTTT
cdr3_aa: CATGQGLEGTEAFF

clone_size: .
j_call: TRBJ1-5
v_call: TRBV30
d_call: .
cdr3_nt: TGTGCCTGGAGTGGGAATGGGGATCAGCCCCAGCATTTT
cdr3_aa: CAWSGNGDQPQHF

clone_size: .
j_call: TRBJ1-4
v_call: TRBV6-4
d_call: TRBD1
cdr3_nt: TGTGCCAGCAGTGACAAAACTGACAGGGCTGCAACTAATGAAAAACTGTTTTTT
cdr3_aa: CASSDKTDRAATNEKLFF

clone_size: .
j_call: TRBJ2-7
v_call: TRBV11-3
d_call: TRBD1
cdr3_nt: TGTGCCAGCAGCTTAGGGGGGACAGCCTACGAGCAGTACTTC
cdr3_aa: CASSLGGTAYEQYF

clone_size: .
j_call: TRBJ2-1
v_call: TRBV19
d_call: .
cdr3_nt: TGTGCCAGTAGGAGAAAGGCGGCCAATGAGCAGTTCTTC
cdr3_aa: CASRRKAANEQFF

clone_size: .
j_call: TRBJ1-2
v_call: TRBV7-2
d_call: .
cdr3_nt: TGTGCCAGCAGCTTAGCTGGCAGTTCCCAACTGGGAGGCTACACCTTC
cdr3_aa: CASSLAGSSQLGGYTF

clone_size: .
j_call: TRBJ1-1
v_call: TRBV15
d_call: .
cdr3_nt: TGTGCCACCACACCGAGGAGGGTGAACACTGAAGCTTTCTTT
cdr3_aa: CATTPRRVNTEAFF

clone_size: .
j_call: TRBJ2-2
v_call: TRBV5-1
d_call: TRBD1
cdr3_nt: TGCGCCAGCAGCTTCCTCACAGGGGAGGGGGAGCTGTTTTTT
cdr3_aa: CASSFLTGEGELFF

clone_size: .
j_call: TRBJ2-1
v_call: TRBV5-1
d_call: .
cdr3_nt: TGCGCCAGCAGCTTGATAGTCGGCAATGAGCAGTTCTTC
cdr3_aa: CASSLIVGNEQFF

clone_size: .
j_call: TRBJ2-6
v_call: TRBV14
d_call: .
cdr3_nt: TGTGCCAGCAGCCAGAGGCTAGCCCACTCTGGGGCCAACGTCCTGACTTTC
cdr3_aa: CASSQRLAHSGANVLTF

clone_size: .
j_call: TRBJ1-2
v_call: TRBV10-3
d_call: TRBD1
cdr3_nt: TGTGCCATCAGTTATGTTGGGCAGGGGGCGTATGGCTACACCTTC
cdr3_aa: CAISYVGQGAYGYTF

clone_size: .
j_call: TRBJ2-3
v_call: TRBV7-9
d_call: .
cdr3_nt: TGTGCCAGCAGTTCCGTTGTAGCGAAAACAGATACGCAGTATTTT
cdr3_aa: CASSSVVAKTDTQYF

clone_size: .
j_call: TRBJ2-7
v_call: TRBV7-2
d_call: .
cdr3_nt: TGTGCCAGCAGCTTAAACAGGGACGAGCAGTACTTC
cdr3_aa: CASSLNRDEQYF

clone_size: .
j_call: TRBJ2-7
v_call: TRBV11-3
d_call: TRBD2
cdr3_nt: TGTGCCAGCAGCTCAAGGACTAGCGGTACCTACGAGCAGTACTTC
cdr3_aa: CASSSRTSGTYEQYF

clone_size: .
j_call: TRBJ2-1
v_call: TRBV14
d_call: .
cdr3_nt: TGTGCCAGCAACCAGGGTTCCTCCTACAATGAGCAGTTCTTC
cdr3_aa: CASNQGSSYNEQFF

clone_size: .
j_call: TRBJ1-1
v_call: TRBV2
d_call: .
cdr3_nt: TGTGCCAGCAGTTACAGGCCCTTGAACACTGAAGCTTTCTTT
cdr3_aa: CASSYRPLNTEAFF

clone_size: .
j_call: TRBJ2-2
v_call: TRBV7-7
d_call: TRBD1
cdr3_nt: TGTGCCAGCGGGACAGGCCCAGGGGGCGCGGACACCGGGGAGCTGTTTTTT
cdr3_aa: CASGTGPGGADTGELFF

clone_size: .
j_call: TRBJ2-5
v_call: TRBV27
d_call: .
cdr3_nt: TGTGCCACAACGGGGCCCTTTGCGGAGACCCAGTACTTC
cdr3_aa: CATTGPFAETQYF

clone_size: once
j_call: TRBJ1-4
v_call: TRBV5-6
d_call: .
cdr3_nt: TGTGCCAGCAGCTTGCGTCAGGGTAATGAAAAACTGTTTTTT
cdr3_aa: CASSLRQGNEKLFF

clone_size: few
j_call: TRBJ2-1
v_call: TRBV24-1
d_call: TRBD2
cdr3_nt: TGTGCCACCAGTGACCCGGGACTAGCGGGCATAAACTACAATGAGCAGTTCTTC
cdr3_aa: CATSDPGLAGINYNEQFF

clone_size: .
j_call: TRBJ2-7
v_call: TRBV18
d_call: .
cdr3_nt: TGTGCCAGCTCACCACCCGGCCTGATACCCGACTACGAGCAGTACTTC
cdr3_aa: CASSPPGLIPDYEQYF

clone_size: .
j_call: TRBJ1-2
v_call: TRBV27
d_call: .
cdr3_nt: TGTGCCAGCAGTACCTCGGGGCAGGGTTGGTATGGCTACACCTTC
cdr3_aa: CASSTSGQGWYGYTF

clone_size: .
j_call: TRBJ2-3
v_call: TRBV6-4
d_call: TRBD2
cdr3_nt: TGTGCCAGCAGTGACTTCGGGGGGGGAACAGATACGCAGTATTTT
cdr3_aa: CASSDFGGGTDTQYF

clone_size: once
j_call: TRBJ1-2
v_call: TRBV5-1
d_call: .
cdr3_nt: TGCGCCAGCAGCTCGGATACACAGGGAGTCTATGGCTACACCTTC
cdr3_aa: CASSSDTQGVYGYTF

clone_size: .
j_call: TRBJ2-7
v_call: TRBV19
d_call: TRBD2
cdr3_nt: TGTGCCAGTAGTTTTAGCGGGTCCTACGAGCAGTACTTC
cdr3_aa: CASSFSGSYEQYF

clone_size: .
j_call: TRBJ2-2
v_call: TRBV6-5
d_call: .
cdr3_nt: TGTGCCAGCAGAACAGCCGCGAACACCGGGGAGCTGTTTTTT
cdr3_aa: CASRTAANTGELFF

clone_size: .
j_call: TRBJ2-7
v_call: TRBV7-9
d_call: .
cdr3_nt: TGTGCCAGCAGCTTAGTACCATCCTACGAGCAGTACTTC
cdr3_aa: CASSLVPSYEQYF

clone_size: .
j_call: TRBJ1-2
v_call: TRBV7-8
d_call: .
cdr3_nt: TGTGCCAGCAGCTTAGCGGGTGCAGGAAGCAACTATGGCTACACCTTC
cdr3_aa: CASSLAGAGSNYGYTF

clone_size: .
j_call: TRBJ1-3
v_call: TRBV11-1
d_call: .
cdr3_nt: TGTGCCAGCAGCCCCATACATGACGGTGGAAACACCATATATTTT
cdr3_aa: CASSPIHDGGNTIYF

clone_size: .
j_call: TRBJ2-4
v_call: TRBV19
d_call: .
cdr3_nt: TGTGCCACCACCCCCCCGGAGGGACGGGGGAGAAACATTCAGTACTTC
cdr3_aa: CATTPPEGRGRNIQYF

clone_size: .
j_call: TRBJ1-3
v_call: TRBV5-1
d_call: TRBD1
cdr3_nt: TGCGCCAGCAGCCGAACGACAGGGGGAAACACCATATATTTT
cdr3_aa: CASSRTTGGNTIYF

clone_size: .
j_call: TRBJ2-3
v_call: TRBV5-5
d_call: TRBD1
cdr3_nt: TGTGCCAGCAGCCAGGACAGGACAGATACGCAGTATTTT
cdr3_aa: CASSQDRTDTQYF

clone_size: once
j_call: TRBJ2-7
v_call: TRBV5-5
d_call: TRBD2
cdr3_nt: TGTGCCAGCAGCCGGGGGGAAGACTATTCCTACGAGCAGTACTTC
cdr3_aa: CASSRGEDYSYEQYF

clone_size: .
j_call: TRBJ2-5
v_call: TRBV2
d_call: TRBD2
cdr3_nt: TGTGCCAGCCGGCGGGAGAACCAAGAGACCCAGTACTTC
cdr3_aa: CASRRENQETQYF

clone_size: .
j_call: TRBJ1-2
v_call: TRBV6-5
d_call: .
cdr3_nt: TGTGCCAGCAGCACGGACACACCTGACGTATATGGCTACACCTTC
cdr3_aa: CASSTDTPDVYGYTF

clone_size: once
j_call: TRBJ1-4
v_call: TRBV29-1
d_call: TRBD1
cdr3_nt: TGCAGCGTGACAGGGGTCACTAATGAAAAACTGTTTTTT
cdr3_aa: CSVTGVTNEKLFF

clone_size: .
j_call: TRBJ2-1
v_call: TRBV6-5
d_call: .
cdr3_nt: TGTGCCAGCAGATCATGGCAAGCAAATGAGCAGTTCTTC
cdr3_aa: CASRSWQANEQFF

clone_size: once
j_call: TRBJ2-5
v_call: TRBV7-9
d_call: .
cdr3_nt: TGTGCCAGCAGCTTCAAAGGGGAAGAGACCCAGTACTTC
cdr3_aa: CASSFKGEETQYF

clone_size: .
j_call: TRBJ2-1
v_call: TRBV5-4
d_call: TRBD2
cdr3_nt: TGTGCCAGCAGCGGGCCGCTAGCGGAACACAATGAGCAGTTCTTC
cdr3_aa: CASSGPLAEHNEQFF

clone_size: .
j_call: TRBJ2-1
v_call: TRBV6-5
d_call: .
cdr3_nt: TGTGCCAGCAGTTCTTCTATTAGCAATGAGCAGTTCTTC
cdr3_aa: CASSSSISNEQFF

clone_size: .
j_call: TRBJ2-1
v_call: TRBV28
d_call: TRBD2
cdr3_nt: TGTGCCAGCAGGCGACTAGCGGGAGAGAGAGATGAGCAGTTCTTC
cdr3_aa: CASRRLAGERDEQFF

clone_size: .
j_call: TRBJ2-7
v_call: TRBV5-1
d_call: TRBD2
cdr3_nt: TGCGCCAGCGGTATAGCGGGTCACGAGCAGTACTTC
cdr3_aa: CASGIAGHEQYF

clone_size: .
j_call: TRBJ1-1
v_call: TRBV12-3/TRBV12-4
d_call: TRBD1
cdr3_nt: TGTGCCAGCAGTCCGAACACCGGGACAGCAATTTTCTTT
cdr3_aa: CASSPNTGTAIFF

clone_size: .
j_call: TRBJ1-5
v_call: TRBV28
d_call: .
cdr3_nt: TGTGCCAGCAGTTTGGTTGCAGGGGGCAATCAGCCCCAGCATTTT
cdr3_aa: CASSLVAGGNQPQHF

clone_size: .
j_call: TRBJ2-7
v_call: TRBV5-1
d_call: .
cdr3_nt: TGCGCCAGCAGCTTGAATACCGGGGTCGAGCAGTACTTC
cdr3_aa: CASSLNTGVEQYF

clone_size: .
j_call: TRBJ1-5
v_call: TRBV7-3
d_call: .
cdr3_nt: TGTGCCAGCAGCCCCGAGGGGGGTTATAATCAGCCCCAGCATTTT
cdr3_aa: CASSPEGGYNQPQHF

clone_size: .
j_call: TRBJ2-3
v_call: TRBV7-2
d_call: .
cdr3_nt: TGTGCCAGCAGCATCGGTAGAGCCACAGATACGCAGTATTTT
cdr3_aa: CASSIGRATDTQYF

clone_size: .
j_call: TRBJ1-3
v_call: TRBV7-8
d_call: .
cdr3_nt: TGTGCCAGCAGCTTATACGAGAGCTCTGGAAACACCATATATTTT
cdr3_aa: CASSLYESSGNTIYF